This T cell receptor (beta chain) is drawn from a study of shared clonotypes between healthy human individuals. The test was conducted at deep level. Using immunoSEQ multiplex PCR, the repertoire was profiled, and TCRdb retains in-frame clones only, with some absent. The sample yields some 700,000 clones, roughly 91% seen once. The donors were all Caucasian adults (living in Nashville, Tennessee). General study points: As a rule, naive subsets had a larger estimated richness than memory subsets.

Points on this clone: Its specificity is not known.

Sequenced input: memory CD8+ T cells from PBMCs. Noted subset: CD45RO+ cells pooled with CCR7-negative TemRA cells. The TCR comes from a man aged 18 to 30 in good health. Some clones in this sample may be carry-over from other donors' samples.

The CDR3 nucleotides are TGCGCCAGCAGCTCTCCTCCAGATACGCAGTATTTT. Protein sequence: CASSSPPDTQYF. The chain combines TRBV5-1 with TRBJ2-3; D is undetermined. Germline V gives CDR1 SGHRS, CDR2 YFSETQ. V was cut by 3 bases and J by 4 bases, with 6 bases left in between. The CDR3 totals 12 residues. Full variable domain (remainder filled in from reference TRBV5-1 and TRBJ2-3): KAGVTQTPRYLIKTRGQQVTLSCSPISGHRSVSWYQQTPGQGLQFLFEYFSETQRNKGNFPGRFSGRQFSNSRSEMNVSTLELGDSALYLCASSSPPDTQYFGPGTRLTVL.